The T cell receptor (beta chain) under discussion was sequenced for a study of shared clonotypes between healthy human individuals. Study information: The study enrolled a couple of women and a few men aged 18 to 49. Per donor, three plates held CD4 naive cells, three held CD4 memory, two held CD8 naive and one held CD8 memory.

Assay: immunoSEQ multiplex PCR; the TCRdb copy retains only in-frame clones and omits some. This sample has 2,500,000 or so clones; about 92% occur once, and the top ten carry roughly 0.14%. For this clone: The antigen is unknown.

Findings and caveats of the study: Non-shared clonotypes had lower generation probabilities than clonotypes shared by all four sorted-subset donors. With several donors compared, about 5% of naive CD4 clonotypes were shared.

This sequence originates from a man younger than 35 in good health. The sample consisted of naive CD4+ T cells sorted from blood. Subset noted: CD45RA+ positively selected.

Here the CDR3 DNA reads TGTGCCAGCAGTCTACAGGGTTTCAGAGAGACCCAGTACTTC. This encodes CASSLQGFRETQYF. The chain is built from TRBV2 and TRBJ2-5, with D possibly TRBD1 on 6 matching bases. CDR1 is SNHLY, CDR2 FYNNEI, per germline. Trimming shortened V by 5 bases and J by 4 bases, and 14 bases separated the two germline ends. There are 14 residues in the CDR3. Supplemented by reference TRBV2 and TRBJ2-5, the full variable domain reads EPEVTQTPSHQVTQMGQEVILRCVPISNHLYFYWYRQILGQKVEFLVSFYNNEISEKSEIFDDQFSVERPDGSNFTLKIRSTKLEDSAMYFCASSLQGFRETQYFGPGTRLLVL.